These T cell receptor beta chains were read from a single sample in a study of patients and donors after allogeneic stem cell transplantation. From the RT-PCR reads, TCRdb called clonotypes with MiXCR, one entry per CDR3 protein. Altogether roughly 230,000 distinct CDR3 sequences are present, 11% to 15% being singletons, with the ten largest covering roughly 10%. The sequencing input was blood, either unsorted or a sorted T cell fraction (not recorded which). These receptors all stem from a human donor who was either an allogeneic HSCT recipient or a stem cell or donor lymphocyte infusion donor (not recorded which). It is not recorded whose cells these are; they may come from a transplant donor. Both conserved end residues are part of each CDR3. Fields, in order: CDR3 protein, J gene, V gene, D gene. The D gene is left open where the match is weak.

CDR3: CASSFSLRARNYGYTF
J: TRBJ1-2
V: TRBV27
D: .

CDR3: CASSSGRNSYEQYF
J: TRBJ2-7
V: TRBV7-8
D: .

CDR3: CASREGNTGELFF
J: TRBJ2-2
V: TRBV6-1
D: .

CDR3: CASSQLTGVQPQHF
J: TRBJ1-5
V: TRBV4-1
D: TRBD1

CDR3: CASSQDGGRDTGELFF
J: TRBJ2-2
V: TRBV4-3
D: .

CDR3: CASSSDSPQPQHF
J: TRBJ1-5
V: TRBV12-3/TRBV12-4
D: .

CDR3: CASSLNRNSDYTF
J: TRBJ1-2
V: TRBV5-4
D: .

CDR3: CASRTDNYGYTF
J: TRBJ1-2
V: TRBV5-1
D: .

CDR3: CASSYQNGGGPQHF
J: TRBJ1-5
V: TRBV6-2/TRBV6-3
D: .

CDR3: CASSASGRALYNEQFF
J: TRBJ2-1
V: TRBV9
D: TRBD2

CDR3: CATSDRAPTSGSTDTQYF
J: TRBJ2-3
V: TRBV24-1
D: TRBD2

CDR3: CASGMDQGYVGQYF
J: TRBJ2-7
V: TRBV6-2/TRBV6-3
D: .

CDR3: CASSPQVRTTTGNEQFF
J: TRBJ2-1
V: TRBV18
D: .

CDR3: CASSLERSYNEQFF
J: TRBJ2-1
V: TRBV5-1
D: .

CDR3: CATSSDGMGGTEAFF
J: TRBJ1-1
V: TRBV15
D: .

CDR3: CAWSHKNIQYF
J: TRBJ2-4
V: TRBV30
D: .